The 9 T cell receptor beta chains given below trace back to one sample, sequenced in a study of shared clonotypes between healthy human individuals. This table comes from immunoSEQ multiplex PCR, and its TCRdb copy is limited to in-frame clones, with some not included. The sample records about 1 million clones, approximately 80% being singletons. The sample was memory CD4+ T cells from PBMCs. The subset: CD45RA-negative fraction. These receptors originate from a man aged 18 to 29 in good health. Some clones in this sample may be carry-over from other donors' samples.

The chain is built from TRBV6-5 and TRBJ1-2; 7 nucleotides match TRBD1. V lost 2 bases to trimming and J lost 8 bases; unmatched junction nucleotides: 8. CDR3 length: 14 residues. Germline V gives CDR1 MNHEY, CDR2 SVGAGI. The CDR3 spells CASSYRQGLRGYTF. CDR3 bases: TGTGCCAGCAGTTACAGACAGGGATTGCGCGGCTACACCTTC.

CDR3 nucleotide sequence: TGCGCCAGCAGCTTGTCGGGATACAATGAGCAGTTCTTC. It yields the protein CASSLSGYNEQFF. The chain joins TRBV5-1 to TRBJ2-1; weak D call: TRBD2 (5 bases). V dropped 1 base and J dropped 4 bases, with 6 bases sitting between them. CDR3 size: 13 residues. CDR1 is SGHRS and CDR2 is YFSETQ in the germline V gene. The whole variable domain, remainder taken from reference TRBV5-1 and TRBJ2-1, is KAGVTQTPRYLIKTRGQQVTLSCSPISGHRSVSWYQQTPGQGLQFLFEYFSETQRNKGNFPGRFSGRQFSNSRSEMNVSTLELGDSALYLCASSLSGYNEQFFGPGTRLTVL.

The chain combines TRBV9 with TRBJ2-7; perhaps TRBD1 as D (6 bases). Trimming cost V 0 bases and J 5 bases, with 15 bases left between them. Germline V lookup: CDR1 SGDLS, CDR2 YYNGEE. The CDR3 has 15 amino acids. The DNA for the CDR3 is TGTGCCAGCAGCGTAGACCCCGCAGGGGACAACGAGCAGTACTTC. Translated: CASSVDPAGDNEQYF.

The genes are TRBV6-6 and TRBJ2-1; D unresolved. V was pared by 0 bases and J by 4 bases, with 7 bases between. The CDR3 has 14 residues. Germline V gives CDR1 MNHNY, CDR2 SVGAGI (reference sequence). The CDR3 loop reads CASSYSADYNEQFF. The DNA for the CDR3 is TGTGCCAGCAGTTACTCCGCAGATTACAATGAGCAGTTCTTC.

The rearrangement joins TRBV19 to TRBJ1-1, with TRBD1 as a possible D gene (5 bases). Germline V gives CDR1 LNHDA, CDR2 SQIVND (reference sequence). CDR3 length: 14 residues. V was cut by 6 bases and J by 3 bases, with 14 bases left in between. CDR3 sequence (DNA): TGTGCCAGTAGCACAAGTGGGGCGGACACTGAAGCTTTCTTT. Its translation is CASSTSGADTEAFF.

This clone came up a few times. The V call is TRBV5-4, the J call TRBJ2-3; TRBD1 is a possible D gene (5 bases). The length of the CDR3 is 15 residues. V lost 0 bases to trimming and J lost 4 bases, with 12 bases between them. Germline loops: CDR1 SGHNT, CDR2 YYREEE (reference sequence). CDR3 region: CASSLGGPRADTQYF. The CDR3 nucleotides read TGTGCCAGCAGCTTGGGCGGACCCAGGGCAGATACGCAGTATTTT.

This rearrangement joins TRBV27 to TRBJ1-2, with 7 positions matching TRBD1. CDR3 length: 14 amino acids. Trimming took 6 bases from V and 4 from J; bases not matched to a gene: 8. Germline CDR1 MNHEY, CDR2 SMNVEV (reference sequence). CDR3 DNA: TGTGCCAGCAGCCGAGACAGGGTGTCCTATGGCTACACCTTC. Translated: CASSRDRVSYGYTF.

CDR3 nucleotides: TGCGCCAGCAGCCTAGGGACTAGTCAACTCTACAATGAGCAGTTCTTC. This gives the protein CASSLGTSQLYNEQFF. The V and J genes are TRBV5-1 and TRBJ2-1; TRBD2 agrees at 8 bases. J gave up 3 bases and V 4 bases, and 9 bases lay outside the gene matches. CDR3 length equals 16 residues. Per the germline V gene, CDR1 is SGHRS and CDR2 is YFSETQ.

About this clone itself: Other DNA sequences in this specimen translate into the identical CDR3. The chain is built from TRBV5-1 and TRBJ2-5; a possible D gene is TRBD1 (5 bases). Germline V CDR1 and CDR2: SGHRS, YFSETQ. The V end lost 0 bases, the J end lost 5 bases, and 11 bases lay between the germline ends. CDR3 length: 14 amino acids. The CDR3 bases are TGCGCCAGCAGCTTGGGGAGCAGGGCGGAGACCCAGTACTTC. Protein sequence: CASSLGSRAETQYF.